This T cell receptor beta chain was recorded in a study of CXCR3-negative and CXCR3-positive naive CD8 T cells. On this clonotype: What it binds is not known.

CD45RO-CCR7+CD27+CD95- characterized naive CD8+ T cells. 5' RACE with UMI labels generated the TRB cDNA libraries. TCRdb reprocessed the 5' RACE reads and keeps a single row for each CDR3 protein, giving no DNA. The sample data list about 6,800 distinct CDR3 sequences. This CDR3 region has 16 residues. From germline, CDR1 is MNHEY and CDR2 SVGAGI. Overall study results and limits: After cryopreservation, expression of CXCR3 was partially reduced, and most assays were run with fresh PBMCs. Relative to CXCR3-negative naive cells, CXCR3-positive naive cells had more hydrophobic TRB CDR3s. Surface CD5 was comparable between naive subsets; TCR strength was inferred from TRB CDR3 properties. Researchers reported similar TRBV-TRBJ usage in naive CXCR3-negative and CXCR3-positive cells, though memory differed.

The J gene is TRBJ1-1, the V gene TRBV6-5; TCRdb's D call of TRBD1 is untestable without DNA. This clonotype originated in a human donor in good health. Some clones in this sample may be carry-over from other donors' samples. The sequenced sample consisted of naive CXCR3+ CD8+ T cells from blood. The subset is: CD45RO-CCR7+CD27+CD95- naive CD8+ T cells expressing CXCR3 (TNR3+). The CDR3 reads CASSYTKTGANTEAFF.